The entry below describes one TCR beta chain. This clone was found a few times. The antigen it binds to is not known. There are no base qualities to consult, and no much larger clone falls within one base. The entire amount of isolated RNA was reverse transcribed using the High Capacity cDNA Reverse Transcription Kit, so the sequenced TCRB transcripts were expressed ones. Deep immunoSEQ sequencing was performed on naive, central memory and regulatory T cell samples, with an average of around 3.5 million total reads per sample. Sorted cells were lysed in RLT buffer and RNA was extracted with DNase-treated RNeasy Micro or Mini kits, depending on cell number. To prevent cross-contamination, each cell subset was processed individually, whereas patient and healthy donor samples were processed jointly. The immunoSEQ multiplex PCR was used to amplify TCRB sequences from cDNA, generating 87-bp fragments that spanned the CDR3 region. Sequencing of the amplicons was performed on the Illumina HiSeq platform. As for the authors' bioinformatics: Synthetic template baselines were used to correct PCR bias computationally, reads within Hamming distance 2 were collapsed together, and singletons that could not be merged were discarded. Reads were aligned against IMGT to assign V, D and J genes, CDR3 length and insertions or deletions at six rearrangement sites. Clonotype counts were normalized to sorted cell number within each subset before computing true diversity and Gini coefficients with the tcR R package. The overlap coefficient, calculated on TCRB nucleotide sequences, was used to measure repertoire sharing. What TCRdb holds here is the immuneACCESS table cut down to in-frame rearrangements. Part of the clones is not present; checked against another copy, under half of the missing clones reflect an unresolved V gene, and the others are unexplained. The D gene and trimming were derived from the DNA, and the V and J assignments and clone size from that table. A total of 300,000 to 450,000 clones appear in this sample, around 10% of them only once. The ten biggest clones cover about 0.64% of the sample.

This sample is drawn from a study of beta chain features in type 1 diabetes (dated by TCRdb to the late 2010s). Regarding the study in general: Mean age, gender distribution, total cell number and subset yield did not differ between patients and healthy donors. A total of roughly 98,000,000 sorted cells were examined across all samples, and RNA yield correlated strongly with the number of cells per subset. The study compared the TCRB repertoires of sorted circulating CD4+ T cell subsets in recently diagnosed type 1 diabetes patients with those in matched healthy donors. Regulatory and stem cell-like memory subsets were obtained from only 8 patients and roughly 8 healthy donors, while naive and central memory subsets were obtained from all 28 donors.

The paper as a whole reports these results and caveats: Because small numbers of individuals were included in the HLA sub-analyses, any influence of HLA type on TCRB rearrangement was left unresolved. Naive, central memory and regulatory TCRB repertoires appeared more similar among patients than among healthy donors. Because cDNA was sequenced instead of genomic DNA, activated cells with high expression could be over-represented, although the groups did not differ in activation or CD3 levels. Shorter templates might be favored by PCR, yet because patient and control samples were amplified and corrected together, any such skew would affect both groups equally. Patients with type 1 diabetes made fewer insertions and deleted more nucleotides at VDJ recombination sites, implying thymic rearrangement abnormalities. In all four CD4+ subsets, TCRB CDR3 length was moderately but significantly shorter in type 1 diabetes patients.

A single peripheral blood draw of approximately 100 mL on average was collected from each donor into heparinised tubes. Naive, central memory, regulatory and stem cell-like memory CD4+ T cells were sorted on a BD FACSAria II using a panel including CD45RO, CCR7, CD25, CD127, CD95 and CD27. Purity was above 98% for every sorted population. PBMCs were separated immediately by Lymphoprep density gradient centrifugation and were stained directly, without being cultured. So that batch effects would be minimized, each experiment stained and sorted samples in pairs, pairing one healthy donor with one patient. CDR1 is given as SGHTA and CDR2 as FQGTGA, both from the germline V gene. The CDR3 spans 15 residues, from the cysteine through the phenylalanine. The sequence is cut down to CDR3 DNA, 45 bases in frame from base 1. Germline trimming: 4 bases from V, 5 bases from J; junction bases outside gene matches: 8.

This TCR derives from a man in his thirties or forties with type 1 diabetes. The sequenced sample was central memory CD4+ T cells from blood. The chain couples TRBV7-3 to TRBJ2-5; 9 central bases correspond to TRBD1. The CDR3 region has the sequence CASSSFSGTGETQYF. The base sequence is TGTGCCAGCAGCTCCTTCAGCGGGACAGGGGAGACCCAGTACTTC.